This is a list of T cell receptor beta chains from one sample in a study of blood T cell repertoires in COVID-19. Profiled with immunoSEQ multiplex PCR; TCRdb holds only in-frame clones, not every one. This table holds about 150,000 clones, roughly nine tenths found once. Sequencing input: peripheral blood. The source of these receptors is a man aged 50-60 years with acute or convalescent COVID-19. The CDR3 runs from the conserved cysteine through the conserved F or W.

j_gene: TRBJ2-7
v_gene: TRBV6-5
CDR3aa: CASSYSGTTYEQYF

j_gene: TRBJ2-2
v_gene: TRBV2
CDR3aa: CASSGVRIANTGELFF

j_gene: TRBJ2-6
v_gene: TRBV30
CDR3aa: CAWSYSGSGANVLTF

j_gene: TRBJ2-7
v_gene: TRBV28
CDR3aa: CASSLGVASGRVEQYF

j_gene: TRBJ2-4
v_gene: TRBV2
CDR3aa: CASSEVRRSAKNIQYF

j_gene: TRBJ1-3
v_gene: TRBV6-5
CDR3aa: CASSYSGQTGNTIYF

j_gene: TRBJ2-1
v_gene: TRBV7-8
CDR3aa: CASSPYFRGSSYNEQFF

j_gene: TRBJ2-1
v_gene: TRBV6-6
CDR3aa: CASSPLAGDYNEQFF

j_gene: TRBJ1-6
v_gene: TRBV21-1
CDR3aa: CASSKVAGMSSYNSPLHF

j_gene: TRBJ1-2
v_gene: TRBV6-5
CDR3aa: CASSSLNYGYTF

j_gene: TRBJ2-7
v_gene: TRBV9
CDR3aa: CASSNRQGYEQYF

j_gene: TRBJ1-2
v_gene: TRBV2
CDR3aa: CASSALRDGYTF

j_gene: TRBJ1-5
v_gene: TRBV11-3
CDR3aa: CASSLAAGLGQPQHF

j_gene: TRBJ1-5
v_gene: TRBV7-6
CDR3aa: CASSLEPGGLNQPQHF

j_gene: TRBJ2-7
v_gene: TRBV15
CDR3aa: CATSRGAQGYEQYF

j_gene: TRBJ2-2
v_gene: TRBV6-6
CDR3aa: CASRTLAGGNTGELFF

j_gene: TRBJ2-2
v_gene: TRBV19
CDR3aa: CASSIDVREGGWAGELFF

j_gene: TRBJ1-2
v_gene: TRBV29-1
CDR3aa: CSVGMGQEYGYTF

j_gene: TRBJ2-3
v_gene: TRBV15
CDR3aa: CATSRAGIGSGVTDTQYF

j_gene: TRBJ2-5
v_gene: TRBV5-1
CDR3aa: CASNNGYGETQYF

j_gene: TRBJ1-3
v_gene: TRBV24-1
CDR3aa: CATGDRVFSGNTIYF

j_gene: TRBJ2-3
v_gene: TRBV7-9
CDR3aa: CASIPLGGGTDTQYF

j_gene: TRBJ1-2
v_gene: TRBV10-3
CDR3aa: CAISEGQGYGYTF

j_gene: TRBJ2-7
v_gene: TRBV10-2
CDR3aa: CASTQGREAVYEQYF

j_gene: TRBJ1-6
v_gene: TRBV3-1/TRBV3-2
CDR3aa: CASSPTGTYNSPLHF

j_gene: TRBJ1-1
v_gene: TRBV23-1
CDR3aa: CADSGTGPTEAFF

j_gene: TRBJ2-5
v_gene: TRBV19
CDR3aa: CASRETGLAGEQTQYF

j_gene: TRBJ2-3
v_gene: TRBV9
CDR3aa: CASSTLAGPTDTQYF

j_gene: TRBJ2-7
v_gene: TRBV2
CDR3aa: CASSDGTSGPYEQYF